This entry features one TCR beta chain sequence. This sample is part of a study of blood T cell repertoires in COVID-19. Sequencing used immunoSEQ multiplex PCR; TCRdb keeps in-frame clones, though not all of them. The sample holds roughly 330,000 clones, approximately 87% seen once. Trimming took off 7 bases at V and 1 base at J, with 19 bases between the two ends. Germline CDR1 LNHDA, CDR2 SQIVND (reference sequence). The CDR3 totals 16 residues. The material sequenced was PBMCs or T cells enriched from blood (not recorded which). The receptor comes from a woman aged 25-40 years who had recovered from COVID-19. The chain employs TRBV19 and TRBJ1-1, with unresolved D. CDR3 amino acids: CASTGIRLTPNTEAFF. DNA of the CDR3: TGTGCCAGTACGGGTATTCGCCTTACTCCGAACACTGAAGCTTTCTTT.